This T cell receptor beta chain was identified during a study of cytomegalovirus exposure and HLA in healthy donors. Overall study findings and caveats: Relative to equally common others, HLA-associated TCR beta chains showed greater clonal expansion in a later analysis. In vitro checks showed that a few CMV-associated chains really do target CMV antigens. Several of the most significant clusters were apparently associated with common viral pathogens in a later analysis. Of the V segments, some could not be distinguished, including TRBV6-2 and TRBV6-3, and were excluded.

The PCR contained 60 Vbeta and 13 Jbeta primers. Assay: immunoSEQ multiplex PCR; the TCRdb copy retains only in-frame clones and omits some. The sample lists some 100,000 clones; around 73% were seen once. This clone was counted a few times. Its antigen is unknown. Germline CDR1 and CDR2: LNHDA and SQIVND (reference sequence). CDR3 length equals 13 residues. Trimming shortened V by 6 bases and J by 6 bases, and 13 bases separated the two germline ends. The genes are TRBV19 and TRBJ2-3; D is ambiguous. The sample was PBMCs. This TCR was sampled from a man aged 35 to 55 in good health and CMV-seronegative. CDR3 loop: CASSGFSMDTQYF. CDR3 bases: TGTGCCAGTAGCGGTTTCTCGATGGATACGCAGTATTTT.